These 17 T cell receptor beta chains were sequenced from one sample in a study of a mutant IDH1 vaccine in newly diagnosed glioma. The protocol was immunoSEQ multiplex PCR, while the TCRdb copy is restricted to in-frame clones and leaves out a portion. The sample contains about 88,000 clones, about 80% of which appear only once. Regarding time point: baseline, week 1 (first vaccination visit). Treatment of the sample: pre-vaccination baseline after standard-of-care therapy. This specimen consisted of PBMCs, obtained from a glioma patient treated with radiotherapy, temozolomide or both. The receptors were gathered from a man in his forties or fifties with glioma. Some clones in this sample may be carry-over from other donors' samples.

The V gene is TRBV4-1, the J gene TRBJ1-3, with 9 bases fitting TRBD1. CDR3 length: 19 residues. Germline-derived CDR1 and CDR2 are MGHRA and YSYEKL. The J segment lost 1 base and the V segment lost 1 base, leaving 11 bases of the junction unmatched. The CDR3 loop is CASSQVELGTGTSGNTIYF. The CDR3 DNA sequence: TGCGCCAGCAGCCAAGTGGAGTTGGGGACAGGGACTTCTGGAAACACCATATATTTT.

V usage is TRBV6-1 and J usage is TRBJ1-2; a weak D match, TRBD1 (5 bases). Looked up from germline, CDR1 is MNHNS and CDR2 is SASEGT. The V end was cut by 5 bases, the J end by 1 base, with 8 bases between. The CDR3 has 13 residues. In nucleotides, the CDR3 is TGTGCCAGCAGTACTCAGGGTAACTATGGCTACACCTTC. This sequence encodes CASSTQGNYGYTF.

The CDR3 loop reads CASSRGVGSYEQYF. Here the CDR3 DNA reads TGTGCCAGCAGCCGCGGGGTTGGCTCCTACGAGCAGTACTTC. This rearrangement joins TRBV14 to TRBJ2-7, with D possibly being TRBD2 (6 bases). Between the trimmed V and J ends, which lost 4 bases and 0 bases, there was a span of 10 bases. The CDR3 has 14 amino acids. CDR1 is SGHDN, CDR2 FVKESK, per germline.

The chain combines TRBV25-1 with TRBJ1-4; D gene uncertain. Germline loops: CDR1 MGHDK, CDR2 SYGVNS. The V end was cut by 1 base, the J end by 7 bases, with 13 bases between. This CDR3 has 15 amino acids. CDR3 bases: TGTGCCAGCAGTGAATGGGAGGTGGCAGGTGAAAAACTGTTTTTT. The encoded protein is CASSEWEVAGEKLFF.

The CDR3 bases are TGCGCCAGCAGCCAGCAGGAGTCGAGTAATGAAAAACTGTTTTTT. Its protein product is CASSQQESSNEKLFF. V usage is TRBV4-1 and J usage is TRBJ1-4; no reliable D call. V was clipped by 3 bases and J by 4 bases, with 12 bases between them. CDR3 length: 15 amino acids. The germline gives CDR1 MGHRA, CDR2 YSYEKL.

This chain joins TRBV29-1 and TRBJ2-1; D ambiguous. Germline V gene sequence: CDR1 SQVTM, CDR2 ANQGSEA. Deletions cut 2 bases from V and 4 bases from J, with 9 bases between. This CDR3 is 13 amino acids long. The CDR3 DNA sequence: TGCAGCGTTGAACGTCCAAATTACAATGAGCAGTTCTTC. Translated: CSVERPNYNEQFF.

This sequence joins TRBV27 and TRBJ1-1, with D hard to call. V was pared by 3 bases and J by 11 bases, with 13 bases between. The CDR3 length is 12 residues. Germline V gene sequence: CDR1 MNHEY, CDR2 SMNVEV (reference sequence). As DNA, the CDR3 is TGTGCCAGCAGTTTCTCCGGGAGACGGGCTTTCTTT. Its translation: CASSFSGRRAFF.

V and J are TRBV13 and TRBJ2-5; 10 nucleotides match TRBD2. The CDR3 spans 15 residues. J was trimmed by 3 bases and V by 3 bases; bases with no gene match: 4. From germline, CDR1 is PRHDT and CDR2 FYEKMQ (reference sequence). CDR3 region: CASSFPGTSEETQYF. CDR3 DNA sequence: TGTGCCAGCAGCTTCCCCGGGACTAGCGAAGAGACCCAGTACTTC.

This sequence joins TRBV2 and TRBJ2-2, with D unresolved. CDR1 SNHLY and CDR2 FYNNEI come from the germline V gene. The CDR3 is made up of 15 amino acids. V shed 4 bases and J shed 1 base, with 10 bases lying between them. The CDR3 nucleotides read TGTGCCAGCAGTGCGAGAAGTTGGAACACCGGGGAGCTGTTTTTT. Translated, it gives CASSARSWNTGELFF.

CDR3 DNA sequence: TGTGCCAGCAGCCGGGAGGGCGGCTATAATTCACCCCTCCACTTT. Amino acids: CASSREGGYNSPLHF. This rearrangement joins TRBV5-6 to TRBJ1-6; unclear D gene. CDR1 is SGHDT, CDR2 YYEEEE, per germline. CDR3 length: 15 amino acids. The ends were cut back, 4 bases at V and 3 bases at J, with 11 bases in the middle.

The V and J genes are TRBV10-3 and TRBJ1-3; D not certain. V shed 0 bases and J shed 6 bases, with 6 bases lying between them. Germline CDR1 is ENHRY and CDR2 is SYGVKD. This CDR3 has 13 amino acids. The CDR3 coding sequence is TGTGCCATCAGTGAGTCGTTGGAAAACACCATATATTTT. It encodes CAISESLENTIYF.

A single count supports this clone. The chain links TRBV7-9 to TRBJ2-7, with TRBD2 identical over 7 bases. V shed 7 bases and J 3 bases; nucleotides not matched to a gene: 12. Germline loops: CDR1 SEHNR, CDR2 FQNEAQ (reference sequence). This CDR3 spans 15 amino acids. DNA for the CDR3: TGTGCCAGCACCCATCCTAGCGGTCCCAACTACGAGCAGTACTTC. Its translation: CASTHPSGPNYEQYF.

This clone was seen just once. The rearrangement uses TRBV18 and TRBJ1-5; D gene ambiguous. Per germline, CDR1 KGHSH and CDR2 LQKENI. Trimming took off 4 bases at V and 5 bases at J, with 9 bases between the two ends. The CDR3 covers 13 residues. CDR3 nucleotides: TGTGCCAGCTCACGTGGCGGTGATCAGCCCCAGCATTTT. Translation: CASSRGGDQPQHF.

The chain uses TRBV7-2 and TRBJ2-3; tentatively, D is TRBD1 (5 bases). Trimming took off 5 bases at V and 0 bases at J, with 15 bases between the two ends. CDR3 length equals 16 residues. Germline V gene lookup returns CDR1 SGHTA and CDR2 FQGNSA. The CDR3 here is CASSRLWGSSTDTQYF. CDR3 coding DNA: TGTGCCAGCAGCCGCCTATGGGGCTCTAGCACAGATACGCAGTATTTT.

CDR3 residues: CAWSVWPDQGDTEAFF. The CDR3, as DNA: TGTGCCTGGAGTGTTTGGCCAGACCAGGGGGACACTGAAGCTTTCTTT. The V gene is TRBV30, the J gene TRBJ1-1; TRBD1 matches at 7 bases. The V and J ends lost 0 bases and 3 bases, in that order; junction bases with no gene match: 10. This CDR3 spans 16 amino acids. Germline V CDR1 and CDR2: GTSNPN, SVGIG (reference sequence).

The rearrangement links TRBV7-8 to TRBJ1-5; D gene uncertain. Germline lookup yields CDR1 SGHVS and CDR2 FQNEAQ. This CDR3 has 18 amino acids. V dropped 1 base and J dropped 2 bases, with 18 bases sitting between them. CDR3 amino acids: CASSLVGWVRAGNQPQHF. The CDR3 bases are TGTGCCAGCAGCTTAGTCGGGTGGGTTCGGGCGGGCAATCAGCCCCAGCATTTT. Full variable domain (rest looked up from reference TRBV7-8 and TRBJ1-5): GAGVSQSPRYKVAKRGQDVALRCDPISGHVSLFWYQQALGQGPEFLTYFQNEAQLDKSGLPSDRFFAERPEGSVSTLKIQRTQQEDSAVYLCASSLVGWVRAGNQPQHFGDGTRLSIL.

V is TRBV18 and J is TRBJ2-6, with unresolved D. Germline V gene sequence: CDR1 KGHSH, CDR2 LQKENI. V was clipped by 7 bases and J by 0 bases, with 13 bases between them. CDR3 size: 16 residues. The CDR3 here is CASYRTGPSGANVLTF. As DNA, the CDR3 is TGTGCCAGCTACCGGACGGGTCCCTCTGGGGCCAACGTCCTGACTTTC.